This T cell receptor beta chain was sequenced for a study of circulating and synovial CD4+ cells in juvenile arthritis. Study-level findings and limits: Compared with bulk blood, circulating pathogenic-like lymphocytes shared substantially more CDR3 sequences with synovial T cells.

Comment on this clone: Its cognate antigen is unknown.

Per germline, CDR1 PRHDT and CDR2 FYEKMQ (reference sequence). V lost 11 bases, J lost 1 base, and 15 bases lay in between. The CDR3 totals 13 residues. Samples derive from patients with active juvenile idiopathic arthritis. Clones were read by immunoSEQ multiplex PCR, and TCRdb kept only the in-frame ones, dropping some. The sample carries about 36,000 clones, roughly 94% recorded once. The V call is TRBV13, the J call TRBJ2-7; D is perhaps TRBD2 (7 bases). This TCR came from a human donor with juvenile idiopathic arthritis. The sample taken for sequencing was CD4+ T cells from blood. The chain's CDR3 is CAGGGGDSYEQYF. The CDR3 DNA follows: TGTGCCGGCGGAGGGGGGGATTCCTACGAGCAGTACTTC.